This T cell receptor beta chain was obtained from a study of OX40 agonist ivuxolimab in advanced cancers. Turning to the study itself: The treatment was a fully human IgG2 OX40 agonist, ivuxolimab. Overall study findings and caveats: Both CD4+ and CD8+ T cell populations in blood had undergone clonal expansion by week 6 at 0.1 to 3.0 mg/kg.

Sequencing used immunoSEQ multiplex PCR; TCRdb keeps in-frame clones, though not all of them. The data contain 30,000 to 35,000 clones, approximately 86% of them singletons. This clone appeared once. Its antigen remains unidentified. Per the germline V gene, CDR1 is MDHEN and CDR2 is SYDVKM. V was cut by 5 bases and J by 4 bases, with 14 bases left in between. The CDR3 is 14 residues long. The chain is built from TRBV28 and TRBJ2-5; D perhaps matches TRBD1 (6 bases). The sequenced sample was CD4+ or CD8+ T cells sorted from blood, obtained in a trial of the OX40 agonist ivuxolimab. This clonotype was obtained from an adult with an advanced solid tumor such as melanoma, head and neck, liver or kidney cancer. For the CDR3, the DNA is TGTGCCAGCAGTACGCAGGGGTGGGGAGAGACCCAGTACTTC. It codes for CASSTQGWGETQYF.